Presented here are 11 T cell receptor beta chains from one specimen sequenced in a study of breast tumors, draining lymph nodes, adjacent tissues. The lymph nodes were axillary draining lymph nodes from breast cancer patients. TCRdb reprocessed the multiplex PCR reads with MiXCR, giving one entry per CDR3 protein. The repertoire holds 150,000 to 250,000 distinct CDR3 sequences, with over 25% as singletons. The material sequenced was axillary lymph node tissue. Every receptor here comes from a female donor with breast cancer. Some clones in this sample may be carry-over from other donors' samples.

This chain uses TRBV7-9 with TRBJ1-3; no clear D. The CDR3 length is 16 residues. The V and J ends lost 5 bases and 0 bases respectively, with 14 bases between them. CDR1 is SEHNR and CDR2 is FQNEAQ in the germline V gene (reference sequence). In nucleotides, the CDR3 is TGTGCCAGCAGCCCTGGGAGGCTGTGCTCTGGAAACACCATATATTTT. Translated, it gives CASSPGRLCSGNTIYF.

This clonotype was observed many times. The chain has TRBV6-5 and TRBJ1-2, with 8 bases identical to TRBD1. The germline V gene has CDR1 MNHEY and CDR2 SVGAGI. This CDR3 is 13 amino acids long. After removal of 5 bases from V and 4 bases from J, the junction contained 3 bases not matched to a gene. The CDR3 DNA is TGTGCCAGCAGTCGGACAGGGTTCTATGGCTACACCTTC. Amino acids: CASSRTGFYGYTF.

The V gene is TRBV2, the J gene TRBJ1-2; the D gene is possibly TRBD1 (6 bases). CDR1 and CDR2 (germline): SNHLY, FYNNEI. Trimming pared 7 bases from V and 4 bases from J, leaving 10 bases between. The CDR3 has 12 residues. CDR3 loop: CASNTGSYGYTF. The DNA of the CDR3 is TGTGCCAGCAACACAGGGTCCTATGGCTACACCTTC.

This clonotype was detected only a few times. Here the CDR3 DNA reads TGCAGTGCTAGGGCGGGAGGAGAGACCCAGTACTTC. It encodes CSARAGGETQYF. This sequence joins TRBV20-1 and TRBJ2-5; 8 nucleotides agree with TRBD2. Per germline, CDR1 DFQATT and CDR2 SNEGSKA (reference sequence). The ends lost 3 bases at V and 4 bases at J; junction bases unmatched: 1. The CDR3 sequence is 12 residues long.

This clonotype was detected only a few times. A much bigger clone sits one base away, suggesting this may be a read error. The chain links TRBV6-5 to TRBJ1-6; D gene unclear. The V end lost 6 bases, the J end lost 8 bases, and 11 bases lay between the germline ends. Germline V gene lookup returns CDR1 MNHEY and CDR2 SVGAGI. The CDR3 is 13 residues long. The CDR3 coding sequence is TGTGCCAGCAGGCCCCCCTGGGATTCACCCCTCCACTTT. This translates into CASRPPWDSPLHF.

The V gene is TRBV28, the J gene TRBJ2-5, with 9 bases lining up with TRBD1. The CDR3 consists of 13 residues. V shed 6 bases and J 6 bases; nucleotides not matched to a gene: 5. CDR1 is MDHEN and CDR2 is SYDVKM in the germline V gene. The CDR3 coding sequence is TGTGCCAGCAGGGACAGGGGCTGGAAGACCCAGTACTTC. This translates into CASRDRGWKTQYF.

This clonotype appeared a few times. This rearrangement joins TRBV2 to TRBJ1-1; D not resolved. V was shortened by 5 bases and J by 0 bases, with 1 base between the two germline ends. Germline CDR1 and CDR2: SNHLY and FYNNEI. CDR3 length: 11 residues. As DNA, the CDR3 is TGTGCCAGCAGTATGAACACTGAAGCTTTCTTT. Amino acid sequence: CASSMNTEAFF.

This clonotype occurred once. The J gene is TRBJ1-1, the V gene TRBV4-1; no firm D call. Germline CDR1 MGHRA, CDR2 YSYEKL. Trimming took off 0 bases at V and 0 bases at J, with 5 bases between the two ends. The CDR3 covers 14 residues. The CDR3 DNA follows: TGCGCCAGCAGCCAAGAAAGGGTGAACACTGAAGCTTTCTTT. Translating gives CASSQERVNTEAFF.

The CDR3 region has the DNA TGCAGTGCTAGGCGGACTAGCGGGTCCGCAGATACGCAGTATTTT. Protein: CSARRTSGSADTQYF. This rearrangement joins TRBV20-1 to TRBJ2-3; 11 bases agree with TRBD2. V gave up 3 bases and J gave up 4 bases; unmatched junction bases: 6. Per germline, CDR1 DFQATT and CDR2 SNEGSKA (reference sequence). The CDR3 loop spans 15 amino acids.

At least ten counts were recorded for this clonotype. V usage is TRBV20-1 and J usage is TRBJ1-5; TRBD1 is a possible D gene (5 bases). The CDR3 totals 11 residues. Looked up from germline, CDR1 is DFQATT and CDR2 is SNEGSKA (reference sequence). Trimming left V 5 bases short and J 9 bases short, with 11 bases between. CDR3 sequence reads: CSAGGRGPQHF. The CDR3 nucleotides are TGCAGTGCTGGCGGTAGGGGGCCCCAGCATTTT.

This clonotype has a single count. V and J are TRBV20-1 and TRBJ2-7; TRBD2 aligns across 9 bases. Unmatched junction bases numbered 8, after V lost 0 bases and J lost 2 bases. This CDR3 has 16 amino acids. Germline V gene lookup returns CDR1 DFQATT and CDR2 SNEGSKA (reference sequence). In nucleotides, the CDR3 is TGCAGTGCTAGAGATCGGGCTAGCGGGGCAGCCTACGAGCAGTACTTC. This translates into CSARDRASGAAYEQYF.